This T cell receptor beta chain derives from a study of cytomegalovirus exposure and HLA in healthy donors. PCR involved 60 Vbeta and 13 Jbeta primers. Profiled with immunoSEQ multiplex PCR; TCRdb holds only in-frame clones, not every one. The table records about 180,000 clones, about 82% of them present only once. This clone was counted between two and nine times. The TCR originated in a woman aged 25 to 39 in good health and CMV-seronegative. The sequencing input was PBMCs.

CDR3 loop: CASSLLTGIGMNTEAFF. In nucleotides, the CDR3 is TGTGCCAGCAGTTTACTGACAGGGATCGGGATGAACACTGAAGCTTTCTTT. The V gene is TRBV27, the J gene TRBJ1-1; 7 nucleotides align to TRBD1. From germline, CDR1 is MNHEY and CDR2 SMNVEV (reference sequence). The CDR3 contains 17 residues. The ends lost 2 bases at V and 0 bases at J; junction bases unmatched: 9.